The sequence of this T cell receptor (beta chain) was determined in a study of blood T cell repertoires in COVID-19. Study summary: Spain, Italy and the United States supplied samples that represented acute and convalescent COVID-19.

As originally analysed: How many nucleated cells were present was estimated from reference gene primer amplification. The data were produced by immunoSEQ multiplex PCR, yet TCRdb's version contains in-frame clones alone and is incomplete. From that table come the V and J calls and clone size; the DNA was used to work out D and trimming. Of about 240,000 clones listed, 80% to 85% are singletons. The CDR3 sequence is 16 residues long. V was pared by 4 bases and J by 5 bases, with 16 bases between. Germline V CDR1 and CDR2: SGHKS, YYEKEE (reference sequence). The receptor was isolated from a woman aged 18-29 years with acute or convalescent COVID-19. Sequenced input: peripheral blood. The rearrangement joins TRBV5-5 to TRBJ1-6; a possible D gene is TRBD1 (6 bases). In DNA form, the CDR3 reads TGTGCCAGCAGCCCAACTCCGGACAGTAATAATTCACCCCTCCACTTT. Translating gives CASSPTPDSNNSPLHF. Filled out from reference TRBV5-5 and TRBJ1-6, the complete variable domain reads DAGVTQSPTHLIKTRGQQVTLRCSPISGHKSVSWYQQVLGQGPQFIFQYYEKEERGRGNFPDRFSARQFPNYSSELNVNALLLGDSALYLCASSPTPDSNNSPLHFGNGTRLTVT.